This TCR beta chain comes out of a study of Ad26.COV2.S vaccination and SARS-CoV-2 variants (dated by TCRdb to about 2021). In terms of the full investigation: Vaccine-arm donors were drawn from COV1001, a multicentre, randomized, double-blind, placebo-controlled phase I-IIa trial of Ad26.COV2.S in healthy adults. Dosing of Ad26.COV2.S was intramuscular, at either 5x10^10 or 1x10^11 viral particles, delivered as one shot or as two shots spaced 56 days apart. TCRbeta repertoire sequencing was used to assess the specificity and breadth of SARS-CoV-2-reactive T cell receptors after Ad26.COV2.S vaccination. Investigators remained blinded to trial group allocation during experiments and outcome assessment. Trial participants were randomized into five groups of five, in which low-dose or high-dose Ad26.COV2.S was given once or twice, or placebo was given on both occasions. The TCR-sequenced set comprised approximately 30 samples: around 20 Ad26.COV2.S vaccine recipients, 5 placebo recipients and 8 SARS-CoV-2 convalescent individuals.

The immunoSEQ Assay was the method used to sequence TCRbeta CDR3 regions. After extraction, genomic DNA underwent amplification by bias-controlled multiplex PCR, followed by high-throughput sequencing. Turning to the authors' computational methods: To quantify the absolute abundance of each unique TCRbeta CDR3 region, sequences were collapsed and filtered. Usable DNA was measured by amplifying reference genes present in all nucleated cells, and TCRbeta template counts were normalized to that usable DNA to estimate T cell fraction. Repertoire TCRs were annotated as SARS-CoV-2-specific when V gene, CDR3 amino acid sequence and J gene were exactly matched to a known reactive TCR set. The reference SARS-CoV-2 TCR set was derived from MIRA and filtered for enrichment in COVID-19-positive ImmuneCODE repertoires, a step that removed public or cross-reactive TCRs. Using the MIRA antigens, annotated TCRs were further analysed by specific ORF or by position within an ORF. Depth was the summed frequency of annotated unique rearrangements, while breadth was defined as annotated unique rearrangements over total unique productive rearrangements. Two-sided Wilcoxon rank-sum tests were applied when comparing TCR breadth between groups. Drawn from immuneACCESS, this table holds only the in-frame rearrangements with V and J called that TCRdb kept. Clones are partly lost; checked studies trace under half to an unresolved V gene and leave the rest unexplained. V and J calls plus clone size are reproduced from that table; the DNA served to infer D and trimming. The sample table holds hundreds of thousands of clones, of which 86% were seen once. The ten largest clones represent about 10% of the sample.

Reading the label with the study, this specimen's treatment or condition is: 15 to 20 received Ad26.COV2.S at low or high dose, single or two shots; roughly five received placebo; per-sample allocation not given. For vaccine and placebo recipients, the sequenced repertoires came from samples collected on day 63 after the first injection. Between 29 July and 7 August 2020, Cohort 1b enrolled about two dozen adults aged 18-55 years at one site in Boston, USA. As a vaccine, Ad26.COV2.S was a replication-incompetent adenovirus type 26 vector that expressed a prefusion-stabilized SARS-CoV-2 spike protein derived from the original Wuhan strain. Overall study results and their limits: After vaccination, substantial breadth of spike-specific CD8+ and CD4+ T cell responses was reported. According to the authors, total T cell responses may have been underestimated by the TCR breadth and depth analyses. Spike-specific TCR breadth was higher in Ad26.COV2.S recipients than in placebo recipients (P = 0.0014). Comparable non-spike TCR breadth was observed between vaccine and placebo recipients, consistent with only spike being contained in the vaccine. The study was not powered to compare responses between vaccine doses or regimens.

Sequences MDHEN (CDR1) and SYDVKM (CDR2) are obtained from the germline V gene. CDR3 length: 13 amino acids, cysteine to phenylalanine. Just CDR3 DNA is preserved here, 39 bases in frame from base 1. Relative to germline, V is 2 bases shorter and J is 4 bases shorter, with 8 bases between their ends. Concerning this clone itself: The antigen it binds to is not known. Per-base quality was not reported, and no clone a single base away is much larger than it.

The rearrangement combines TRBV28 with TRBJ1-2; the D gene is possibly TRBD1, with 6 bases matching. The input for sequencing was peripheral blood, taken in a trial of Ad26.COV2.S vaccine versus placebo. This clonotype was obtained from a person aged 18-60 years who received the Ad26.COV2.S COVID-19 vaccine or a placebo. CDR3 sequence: CASSLRGGYGYTF. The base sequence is TGTGCCAGCAGTTTAAGAGGGGGCTATGGCTACACCTTC.